This TCR beta chain was found in a study of cytotoxic CD8 clonotypes in ibrutinib-treated CLL. Looking at the study overall: Partial response occurred in 24 patients and complete response in 2; at median roughly 74 months, approximately 14 remained remitted and roughly twelve progressed. Patients gave response samples after a median approximately 11 months of treatment, range 6 to 36.

Data came from immunoSEQ multiplex PCR; TCRdb stores just in-frame clones and leaves some out. The sample has around 140,000 clones, about 76% seen once. Germline V CDR1 and CDR2: PRHDT, FYEKMQ (reference sequence). The V end was cut by 2 bases, the J end by 0 bases, with 12 bases between. The CDR3 covers 16 residues. The source is a human donor with chronic lymphocytic leukemia. This chain links TRBV13 with TRBJ2-3; D is possibly TRBD2 (6 bases). Sequencing used PBMCs, obtained after 24 months of ibrutinib treatment. CDR3 DNA sequence: TGTGCCAGCAGCTTAAGACGACTAGAAAGCACAGATACGCAGTATTTT. Translation gives CASSLRRLESTDTQYF.